Listed below are T cell receptor beta chains from one sample, sequenced in a study of blood T cell repertoires in COVID-19. Data came from immunoSEQ multiplex PCR; TCRdb stores just in-frame clones and leaves some out. The table lists 200,000 to 250,000 clones, around 83% of them singletons. Sequenced material: peripheral blood. All receptors come from a woman between 45 and 65 years old with acute or convalescent COVID-19. The CDR3 runs from the conserved cysteine through the conserved F or W. Each record gives: clone size, CDR3 length, V gene, CDR3 protein. Not all rows give a size; the values are once, few, many and, for expanded clones, a class.

-	12	TRBV7-2	CASSWAGYEQYF
-	15	TRBV3-1/TRBV3-2	CASSTRQGLRAEAFF
-	14	TRBV28	CASSGGWEGYGYTF
-	16	TRBV21-1	CASSYGGTPYNSPLHF
-	19	TRBV14	CASSQDLGAGGRHYNEQFF
-	14	TRBV21-1	CASGEAGTFVEQYF
-	13	TRBV7-9	CASSLDGNSPLHF
-	13	TRBV28	CASSLQGGAGAFF
-	16	TRBV27	CASSPNLAGGIDEQFF
few	14	TRBV28	CASSLFGGSYEQYF
-	16	TRBV19	CASSIDGLQTYNEQFF
-	14	TRBV29-1	CSVGTGPTNEKLFF
-	16	TRBV7-2	CASSLSSLAGGETQYF
-	15	TRBV2	CASRSDRGQVNEQFF
-	14	TRBV5-1	CASSLTGGGNEQFF
few	13	TRBV29-1	CSGKAGGFNEQFF
-	18	TRBV6-1	CASSEKGWGTGINNEQFF
-	16	TRBV11-2	CASSLASGGSTDTQYF
-	15	TRBV7-2	CASSSPQGRVYGYTF
-	12	TRBV27	CASSQGTGGYTF
-	15	TRBV7-9	CASSFSGTPSGEQFF
-	16	TRBV5-1	CASSQTSGSITGELFF
-	15	TRBV7-9	CASSPDVRDTYEQYF
-	20	TRBV10-3	CAISEFRGTSGRASTDTQYF
-	19	TRBV28	CASSRGKRHGLTFQETQYF
-	15	TRBV30	CAWSQMGGGWNEQFF
-	16	TRBV9	CASSVTSSSSTDTQYF
-	14	TRBV6-1	CASGERSRRMEQFF
-	13	TRBV11-2	CASSPGTYYEQYF
-	14	TRBV9	CASSVVGEGTEAFF
-	12	TRBV28	CASGRTGYEQYF
-	13	TRBV5-1	CASSLDGNSPLHF
few	14	TRBV19	CASSIGPGSTEAFF
-	15	TRBV6-5	CASSSPGQSFYGYTF
-	14	TRBV5-1	CASSGGSSGNTIYF
-	14	TRBV23-1	CASRPRGRGPGQYF
-	16	TRBV4-3	CASSQEPAEINYGYTF
-	14	TRBV30	CAWRKQDLNTEAFF
-	14	TRBV6-7	CASELAGGTGELFF
-	14	TRBV4-1	CASSQDGVYNEQFF
-	15	TRBV5-4	CASSPGLEYGGEQFF
-	11	TRBV5-8	CASSPLEKLFF
-	12	TRBV30	CAWTVGGLGYTF
-	17	TRBV24-1	CATSDSQGRTGSYEQYF
-	14	TRBV6-2/TRBV6-3	CASSYSYDISPLHF
-	14	TRBV19	CASTPGHDNSPLHF
-	15	TRBV7-7	CASSLGAGRNGELFF
-	14	TRBV19	CASSMDRTYIGYTF
-	13	TRBV6-5	CASTPKGPEKLFF
-	16	TRBV4-1	CASSPSWTSGGREQFF
-	15	TRBV7-2	CASSLLAGPYNEQFF
-	16	TRBV18	CASSTTGDPNTGELFF